A single sample gave rise to the 25 T cell receptor beta chains below, sequenced in a study of T-cell memory formation after mild COVID-19. TCRdb ran MiXCR on the 5' RACE reads and lists one entry per CDR3 protein. The data show around 80,000 distinct CDR3 sequences, 10% to 15% seen once. What was sequenced was PBMCs or a T cell subset sorted from them (not recorded which). These receptors were obtained from a man between 18 and 35 years old who had mild COVID-19 (a few samples of this study predate the infection). Cell type and time point are not known.

This clonotype occurred a few times. The genes are TRBV12-3 or TRBV12-4 and TRBJ1-2; D perhaps matches TRBD1 (5 bases). The V end was cut by 2 bases, the J end by 6 bases, with 16 bases between. The CDR3 length is 15 residues. CDR3 sequence reads: CASSLPAEGRDGYTF. The DNA for the CDR3 is TGTGCCAGCAGTTTACCCGCTGAGGGGAGAGATGGCTACACCTTC.

V usage is TRBV10-2 and J usage is TRBJ2-4, with 8 bases aligning to TRBD1. CDR1 and CDR2 from the germline V gene are WSHSY and SAAADI. CDR3 length: 13 residues. V was pared by 4 bases and J by 6 bases, with 2 bases of the junction left unmatched. This chain's CDR3 is CASSVTGVNIQYF. CDR3 DNA: TGCGCCAGCAGTGTGACAGGGGTAAACATTCAGTACTTC.

A note on this clonotype: Because the CDR3 is missing its conserved closing phenylalanine or tryptophan, this is likely a read error. The V gene is TRBV29-1, the J gene TRBJ2-1; D uncertain. Germline CDR1 reads SQVTM; CDR2 reads ANQGSEA. Trimming stripped 3 bases from V and 3 bases from J, with 3 bases between. The CDR3 has 11 amino acids. CDR3 loop: CSVDDYNEQFL. CDR3 coding DNA: TGCAGCGTTGATGACTACAATGAGCAGTTCTTA.

The chain couples TRBV3-1 to TRBJ1-1; the D gene is possibly TRBD1 (5 bases). Trimming pared 2 bases from V and 0 bases from J, leaving 10 bases between. CDR1 and CDR2 from the germline V gene are LGHDT and YNNKEL (reference sequence). This CDR3 comprises 15 residues. In DNA form, the CDR3 reads TGTGCCAGCAGCCAAAACACAGGTATGAACACTGAAGCTTTCTTT. It yields the protein CASSQNTGMNTEAFF.

The chain has TRBV4-1 and TRBJ2-7; 14 nucleotides agree with TRBD2. The CDR3 contains 18 residues. Trimming cost V 0 bases and J 5 bases; bases outside gene matches: 9. The germline gives CDR1 MGHRA, CDR2 YSYEKL. CDR3 sequence (DNA): TGCGCCAGCAGCCAAGATGACCGGGGACTAGCGGGGGAAGACGAGCAGTACTTC. It codes for CASSQDDRGLAGEDEQYF.

This clonotype was seen ten or more times. The chain uses TRBV6-1 and TRBJ2-7; D not certain. Germline V gene lookup returns CDR1 MNHNS and CDR2 SASEGT. Trimming cost V 5 bases and J 0 bases, with 8 bases left between them. This CDR3 contains 13 residues. CDR3 amino acids: CASSPTGSYEQYF. Here the CDR3 DNA reads TGTGCCAGCAGTCCTACGGGCTCCTACGAGCAGTACTTC.

The chain links TRBV25-1 to TRBJ1-1, with D uncertain. Germline lookup yields CDR1 MGHDK and CDR2 SYGVNS. The germline V and J ends were trimmed by 4 bases and 0 bases, with 9 bases remaining between them. CDR3 size: 14 residues. The CDR3 spells CASSAIALNTEAFF. CDR3 sequence (DNA): TGTGCCAGCAGTGCGATTGCCCTGAACACTGAAGCTTTCTTT.

Details on this clonotype: A read error may explain this, as a much larger clone is one base away. The chain is built from TRBV7-8 and TRBJ2-3; no reliable D call. CDR1 is SGHVS and CDR2 is FQNEAQ in the germline V gene. This CDR3 has 18 residues. The V end lost 5 bases, the J end lost 3 bases, and 24 bases lay between the germline ends. This CDR3 is CASSHPRVAVGGTDTQYF. CDR3 nucleotide sequence: TGTGCCAGCAGCCACCCCCGGGTCGCGGTGGGTGGAACAGATACGCAGTATTTT.

This clonotype appeared many times. V is TRBV27 and J is TRBJ2-7, with D perhaps given as TRBD1 or TRBD2 (5 bases each). The CDR3 is 15 amino acids. The germline V gene has CDR1 MNHEY and CDR2 SMNVEV (reference sequence). V was cut by 8 bases and J by 2 bases, with 19 bases left in between. CDR3 coding DNA: TGTGCCAGCGCAAGTGGTGGGGCGGGCACCTACGAGCAGTACTTC. Encoded protein: CASASGGAGTYEQYF.

By sample share, this clonotype is medium-sized (0.01 to 0.1%). The J gene is TRBJ2-7, the V gene TRBV6-2 or TRBV6-3; no clear D. V was cut by 0 bases and J by 6 bases, with 3 bases left in between. This CDR3 has 11 amino acids. The germline gives CDR1 MNHEY, CDR2 SVGEGT. CDR3 sequence (DNA): TGTGCCAGCAGTTACTCGACCGAGCAGTACTTC. This sequence encodes CASSYSTEQYF.

The sample holds many counts of this clonotype. The chain uses TRBV5-1 and TRBJ2-1; no definite D call. The CDR3 sequence is 15 residues long. Per germline, CDR1 SGHRS and CDR2 YFSETQ. V was pared by 0 bases and J by 6 bases, with 13 bases between. As DNA, the CDR3 is TGCGCCAGCAGCTTGGGAAGCTGGGCCAGCAATGAGCAGTTCTTC. Its translation is CASSLGSWASNEQFF.

This clonotype has just a few counts. The rearrangement joins TRBV4-1 to TRBJ2-3, with D maybe TRBD2 (5 bases). The CDR3 consists of 16 residues. Germline CDR1 and CDR2: MGHRA and YSYEKL. V lost 4 bases, J lost 6 bases, and 20 bases lay in between. The CDR3 DNA reads as TGCGCCAGCAGCCCTCAAGGAGGACGATTCGAGGATACGCAGTATTTT. Protein sequence: CASSPQGGRFEDTQYF.

The V and J genes are TRBV6-2 or TRBV6-3 and TRBJ2-7; 7 nucleotides match TRBD1. The V and J ends lost 2 bases and 3 bases, in that order; junction bases with no gene match: 4. Germline V gives CDR1 MNHEY, CDR2 SVGEGT. There are 14 residues in the CDR3. This chain's CDR3 is CASSYITGVYEQYF. The CDR3 DNA reads as TGTGCCAGCAGTTACATTACAGGGGTCTACGAGCAGTACTTC.

There are a few counts of this clonotype. The V call is TRBV20-1, the J call TRBJ2-7; no clear D. The germline V gene has CDR1 DFQATT and CDR2 SNEGSKA (reference sequence). CDR3 length: 14 amino acids. V was clipped by 4 bases and J by 3 bases, with 16 bases between them. The CDR3: CSAIPGLAFYEQYF. CDR3 coding DNA: TGCAGTGCTATTCCGGGTCTCGCATTCTACGAGCAGTACTTC.

Only a few counts were recorded for this clonotype. The rearrangement uses TRBV6-5 and TRBJ2-3, with D perhaps matching TRBD2 (7 bases). CDR1 is MNHEY, CDR2 SVGAGI, per germline. V gave up 10 bases and J gave up 2 bases, with 19 bases separating them. The CDR3 covers 15 residues. CDR3 nucleotide sequence: TGTGCCACCAACCCCGGGGGGCTATTCACAGATACGCAGTATTTT. It translates to CATNPGGLFTDTQYF.

This clonotype was detected only a few times. This chain connects TRBV20-1 to TRBJ2-3; D may be TRBD1 (6 bases). Germline CDR1 and CDR2: DFQATT and SNEGSKA (reference sequence). Trimming shortened V by 1 base and J by 4 bases, and 15 bases separated the two germline ends. This CDR3 comprises 15 residues. The CDR3 reads CSARGGRGVSDTQYF. CDR3 DNA: TGCAGTGCTAGAGGTGGCAGGGGAGTTTCAGATACGCAGTATTTT.

This clonotype was recorded a few times. The V and J genes are TRBV29-1 and TRBJ1-1, with D perhaps matching TRBD1 (5 bases). In germline, CDR1 is SQVTM, CDR2 ANQGSEA. Trimming cost V 7 bases and J 1 base, with 10 bases left between them. The CDR3 totals 12 residues. The chain's CDR3 is CSAETENTEAFF. The CDR3 DNA is TGCAGCGCGGAGACAGAGAACACTGAAGCTTTCTTT. The full variable domain, with the rest looked up from reference TRBV29-1 and TRBJ1-1, is SAVISQKPSRDICQRGTSLTIQCQVDSQVTMMFWYRQQPGQSLTLIATANQGSEATYESGFVIDKFPISRPNLTFSTLTVSNMSPEDSSIYLCSAETENTEAFFGQGTRLTVV.

The J gene is TRBJ2-1, the V gene TRBV7-7; D not certain. This CDR3 comprises 14 residues. Trimming stripped 1 base from V and 7 bases from J, with 11 bases between. Germline V gene sequence: CDR1 SSHAT, CDR2 FNYEAQ (reference sequence). This CDR3 reads CASSLGFEGNEQFF. Written as DNA, the CDR3 is TGTGCCAGCAGCTTAGGGTTTGAAGGGAATGAGCAGTTCTTC.

This chain connects TRBV9 to TRBJ2-1; D call uncertain. V gave up 0 bases and J gave up 0 bases, with 13 bases separating them. Germline V lookup: CDR1 SGDLS, CDR2 YYNGEE. CDR3 length: 17 amino acids. The CDR3 region is CASSVAPGVSSYNEQFF. CDR3 nucleotides: TGTGCCAGCAGCGTAGCTCCCGGTGTTAGCTCCTACAATGAGCAGTTCTTC.

A single count supports this clonotype. The V and J genes are TRBV27 and TRBJ2-1, with TRBD1 as a possible D gene (5 bases). V gave up 3 bases and J gave up 8 bases, with 11 bases separating them. The CDR3 is made up of 13 amino acids. CDR1 is MNHEY, CDR2 SMNVEV, per germline (reference sequence). Written as DNA, the CDR3 is TGTGCCAGCAGTTTCCTGGGGCCCCATGAGCAGTTCTTC. Translating gives CASSFLGPHEQFF.

V is TRBV13 and J is TRBJ1-5, with D unresolved. Between the trimmed V and J ends, which lost 0 bases and 5 bases, there was a span of 2 bases. CDR1 and CDR2 from the germline V gene are PRHDT and FYEKMQ (reference sequence). The CDR3 has 12 residues. CDR3 nucleotide sequence: TGTGCCAGCAGCTTAGGGGATCAGCCCCAGCATTTT. Its translation is CASSLGDQPQHF. Using reference TRBV13 and TRBJ1-5 for the parts outside the CDR3, the full variable domain is AAGVIQSPRHLIKEKRETATLKCYPIPRHDTVYWYQQGPGQDPQFLISFYEKMQSDKGSIPDRFSAQQFSDYHSELNMSSLELGDSALYFCASSLGDQPQHFGDGTRLSIL.

The chain uses TRBV7-8 and TRBJ2-7, with D tentatively TRBD1 (5 bases). The CDR3 has 14 amino acids. Trimming cost V 4 bases and J 6 bases, with 16 bases left between them. Germline CDR1 is SGHVS and CDR2 is FQNEAQ. CDR3 DNA: TGTGCCAGCAGCTCCTGGACACTTCCCTCCGAGCAGTACGTC. This gives the protein CASSSWTLPSEQYV.

This rearrangement joins TRBV4-1 to TRBJ2-1; D gene uncertain. The V gene lost 2 bases and the J gene lost 11 bases, with 13 bases spanning the gap. The CDR3 has 13 residues. The germline CDR1 and CDR2 sequences are MGHRA and YSYEKL. The CDR3 region is CASSQPITMKQFF. The CDR3 DNA follows: TGCGCCAGCAGCCAACCCATTACAATGAAGCAGTTCTTC.

This clonotype appeared a few times. The V call is TRBV12-3 or TRBV12-4, the J call TRBJ1-1, with no clear D. V was cut by 5 bases and J by 2 bases, with 9 bases left in between. CDR3 length: 13 amino acids. CDR3 in DNA: TGTGCCAGCAGTCCCACCGGTAACACTGAAGCTTTCTTT. It encodes CASSPTGNTEAFF.

V is TRBV12-3 or TRBV12-4 and J is TRBJ1-2, with D possibly being TRBD1 (6 bases). V was cut by 7 bases and J by 8 bases, with 14 bases left in between. This CDR3 has 12 amino acids. This chain's CDR3 is CASTRGLGGYTF. CDR3 DNA sequence: TGTGCCAGCACCAGGGGTCTTGGGGGCTACACCTTC.